Listed here is a single T cell receptor beta chain. These data come from a study of T cell changes during pregnancy in multiple sclerosis. The assay was immunoSEQ multiplex PCR, and TCRdb's table has in-frame clones only and misses some. The profile shows 47,000 or so clones, about 87% of them singletons. The CDR3 has 14 residues. Deletions cut 3 bases from V and 4 bases from J, with 12 bases between. In germline, CDR1 is KGHSH, CDR2 LQKENI. The receptor was isolated from a female donor with multiple sclerosis, enrolled in a pregnancy study. The genes are TRBV18 and TRBJ1-2; the D gene is possibly TRBD1 (5 bases). The sequenced sample was peripheral blood, obtained in the first trimester of pregnancy. CDR3 coding DNA: TGTGCCAGCTCACCGGCCGACAGCTTCTATGGCTACACCTTC. Residues: CASSPADSFYGYTF.